The 23 T cell receptor beta chains below all came from one sample that was sequenced in a study of cytomegalovirus exposure and HLA in healthy donors. The primer mix had 60 Vbeta and 13 Jbeta primers. The data were produced by immunoSEQ multiplex PCR, yet TCRdb's version contains in-frame clones alone and is incomplete. The repertoire holds approximately 150,000 clones, about 60% seen once, with approximately 6.5% in the top ten. The sample taken for sequencing was PBMCs. The receptors come from a woman aged 55-69 years in good health and CMV-seropositive.

The V call is TRBV9, the J call TRBJ2-3; TRBD2 matches 11 bases. CDR1 is SGDLS, CDR2 YYNGEE, per germline. Trimming took 0 bases from V and 4 from J; bases not matched to a gene: 4. The CDR3 is 16 amino acids. CDR3 sequence: CASSVALAGGADTQYF. The CDR3 bases are TGTGCCAGCAGCGTAGCCCTAGCGGGAGGCGCAGATACGCAGTATTTT.

The chain joins TRBV7-3 to TRBJ2-3; D not resolved. V was clipped by 2 bases and J by 5 bases, with 8 bases between them. Germline V CDR1 and CDR2: SGHTA, FQGTGA. This CDR3 has 13 residues. The CDR3 reads CASSLSVLDTQYF. The CDR3 nucleotides read TGTGCCAGCAGCTTATCCGTTTTAGATACGCAGTATTTT.

The rearrangement uses TRBV7-6 and TRBJ2-1, with D maybe TRBD1 (5 bases). Trimming cost V 4 bases and J 0 bases, with 13 bases left between them. This CDR3 is 16 amino acids long. The germline CDR1 and CDR2 sequences are SGHVS and FNYEAQ. CDR3: CASSSRTTVSYNEQFF. As DNA, the CDR3 is TGTGCCAGCAGCTCCAGAACGACAGTCTCCTACAATGAGCAGTTCTTC.

J is TRBJ2-3 and V is TRBV30; 12 nucleotides line up with TRBD2. With 3 bases clipped from V and 4 bases from J, the junction kept 2 bases outside the gene matches. Germline CDR1 and CDR2: GTSNPN and SVGIG (reference sequence). This CDR3 contains 14 residues. CDR3 region: CAWRLAGGADTQYF. The CDR3 DNA follows: TGTGCCTGGAGACTAGCGGGAGGTGCAGATACGCAGTATTTT. Variable domain in full (rest from reference TRBV30 and TRBJ2-3): SQTIHQWPATLVQPVGSPLSLECTVEGTSNPNLYWYRQAAGRGLQLLFYSVGIGQISSEVPQNLSASRPQDRQFILSSKKLLLSDSGFYLCAWRLAGGADTQYFGPGTRLTVL.

This chain links TRBV5-1 with TRBJ2-1; 12 bases are a match to TRBD2. J gave up 2 bases and V 3 bases, and 6 bases lay outside the gene matches. The germline V gene encodes CDR1 SGHRS and CDR2 YFSETQ. The CDR3 covers 17 residues. The CDR3 reads CASSWGLAGGPYNEQFF. CDR3 nucleotide sequence: TGCGCCAGCAGCTGGGGGCTAGCGGGAGGGCCCTACAATGAGCAGTTCTTC.

The V call is TRBV5-8, the J call TRBJ2-3, with D possibly TRBD1 on 5 matching bases. The germline V gene has CDR1 SGHTS and CDR2 YDEGEE. The CDR3 covers 15 residues. With 3 bases removed from V and 5 bases from J, the gap between germline ends came to 16 bases. The DNA for the CDR3 is TGTGCCAGCAGCTGGGCCCAGGGATTTGGAGATACGCAGTATTTT. Translation: CASSWAQGFGDTQYF.

This clone has only a few counts. The chain joins TRBV7-3 to TRBJ2-1; the D gene is possibly TRBD2 (6 bases). Germline V gene lookup returns CDR1 SGHTA and CDR2 FQGTGA. V lost 2 bases and J 0 bases, leaving 11 bases between the germline ends. This CDR3 comprises 16 residues. The CDR3 sequence: CASSLDAGSSYNEQFF. DNA of the CDR3: TGTGCCAGCAGCTTAGACGCCGGGAGCTCCTACAATGAGCAGTTCTTC.

The chain recombines TRBV6-6 with TRBJ2-7; the match to TRBD2 covers 8 bases. Germline trimming cut 6 bases from V and 0 bases from J; bases unmatched to any gene: 7. CDR3 length: 15 residues. Germline CDR1 is MNHNY and CDR2 is SVGAGI (reference sequence). The CDR3 nucleotides read TGTGCCAGCAGCCCAAGCGGGACTAGCTCCTACGAGCAGTACTTC. Protein: CASSPSGTSSYEQYF.

The rearrangement uses TRBV9 and TRBJ2-1; possible D gene TRBD2, 8 bases. In germline, CDR1 is SGDLS, CDR2 YYNGEE. The V and J ends lost 4 bases and 4 bases respectively, with 15 bases between them. The CDR3 loop spans 15 amino acids. CDR3 amino acids: CASSPGGLGYNEQFF. For the CDR3, the DNA is TGTGCCAGCAGCCCAGGGGGACTAGGTTACAATGAGCAGTTCTTC. The full variable domain, in which reference TRBV9 and TRBJ2-1 provide the parts outside the CDR3, is DSGVTQTPKHLITATGQRVTLRCSPRSGDLSVYWYQQSLDQGLQFLIQYYNGEERAKGNILERFSAQQFPDLHSELNLSSLELGDSALYFCASSPGGLGYNEQFFGPGTRLTVL.

The chain joins TRBV15 to TRBJ1-4, with D maybe TRBD1 (5 bases). Germline CDR1 reads LNHNV; CDR2 reads YYDKDF (reference sequence). V was pared by 5 bases and J by 4 bases, with 14 bases between. This CDR3 spans 15 amino acids. CDR3 nucleotide sequence: TGTGCCACCAGCGTCACCAGGGCCCATAATGAAAAACTGTTTTTT. This translates into CATSVTRAHNEKLFF.

V usage is TRBV5-1 and J usage is TRBJ2-7, with TRBD1 matching 7 bases. This CDR3 has 14 amino acids. Germline values: CDR1 SGHRS, CDR2 YFSETQ. Trimming cost V 3 bases and J 7 bases; bases outside gene matches: 10. As DNA, the CDR3 is TGCGCCAGCAGCTATGACAGGGCGCCTGCTGAGCAGTACTTC. Translated, it gives CASSYDRAPAEQYF.

The chain is built from TRBV7-9 and TRBJ2-7; possible D gene TRBD2, 6 bases. Germline CDR1 SEHNR, CDR2 FQNEAQ (reference sequence). There are 13 residues in the CDR3. Deletions cut 6 bases from V and 5 bases from J, with 14 bases between. The CDR3 DNA reads TGTGCCAGCAGTTATCGGGAGTTCAACGAGCAGTACTTC. Translation: CASSYREFNEQYF.

The chain joins TRBV5-1 to TRBJ2-7, with TRBD1 matching over 9 bases. V lost 3 bases to trimming and J lost 5 bases; unmatched junction nucleotides: 3. The CDR3 is 13 residues long. The V gene's germline CDR1 is SGHRS and CDR2 YFSETQ. This CDR3 is CASSYRGPHEQYF. The CDR3 DNA follows: TGCGCCAGCAGCTACAGGGGGCCCCACGAGCAGTACTTC. Supplemented by reference TRBV5-1 and TRBJ2-7, the full variable domain reads KAGVTQTPRYLIKTRGQQVTLSCSPISGHRSVSWYQQTPGQGLQFLFEYFSETQRNKGNFPGRFSGRQFSNSRSEMNVSTLELGDSALYLCASSYRGPHEQYFGPGTRLTVT.

The chain carries TRBV6-4 and TRBJ1-6; D unresolved. Germline V CDR1 and CDR2: MRHNA, SNTAGT. CDR3 length: 13 amino acids. Trimming took off 5 bases at V and 6 bases at J, with 8 bases between the two ends. The CDR3 is CASSLTSNSPLHF. The CDR3 coding sequence is TGTGCCAGCAGTCTCACCAGTAATTCACCCCTCCACTTT.

The genes are TRBV7-9 and TRBJ1-3; the match to TRBD1 covers 7 bases. Trimming at V came to 5 bases and at J to 0 bases, leaving 13 bases not matched to a gene. CDR1 is SEHNR and CDR2 is FQNEAQ in the germline V gene (reference sequence). CDR3 length: 18 residues. CDR3 amino acids: CASSRLGGTVTSGNTIYF. In nucleotides, the CDR3 is TGTGCCAGCAGCCGTTTGGGTGGGACAGTGACCTCTGGAAACACCATATATTTT.

The genes are TRBV30 and TRBJ2-3; a possible D gene is TRBD1 (5 bases). This CDR3 comprises 15 residues. V was shortened by 3 bases and J by 3 bases, with 16 bases between the two germline ends. Germline CDR1 and CDR2: GTSNPN and SVGIG (reference sequence). This chain's CDR3 is CAWSITGVRTDTQYF. Here the CDR3 DNA reads TGTGCCTGGAGCATTACAGGTGTTCGGACAGATACGCAGTATTTT. Looking up the rest from reference TRBV30 and TRBJ2-3 gives the full variable domain: SQTIHQWPATLVQPVGSPLSLECTVEGTSNPNLYWYRQAAGRGLQLLFYSVGIGQISSEVPQNLSASRPQDRQFILSSKKLLLSDSGFYLCAWSITGVRTDTQYFGPGTRLTVL.

Only one count was recorded for this clone. The gene calls are TRBV10-1 and TRBJ2-7; 14 bases line up with TRBD2. This CDR3 comprises 15 residues. Looked up from germline, CDR1 is WNHNN and CDR2 is SYGVQD (reference sequence). The trim removed 10 bases at V and 2 bases at J, leaving 7 bases unmatched. CDR3 residues: CANPGLAGGTYEQYF. Here the CDR3 DNA reads TGCGCCAACCCCGGACTAGCGGGAGGTACCTACGAGCAGTACTTC.

The V call is TRBV27, the J call TRBJ2-3, with a weak D call TRBD2 (6 bases). The V end was cut by 1 base, the J end by 5 bases, with 10 bases between. This CDR3 comprises 14 residues. From germline, CDR1 is MNHEY and CDR2 SMNVEV (reference sequence). The CDR3 DNA is TGTGCCAGCAGTTTATGGGAGGCCGGAGATACGCAGTATTTT. Residues: CASSLWEAGDTQYF.

The chain carries TRBV7-8 and TRBJ1-1; 7 bases align to TRBD1. The length of the CDR3 is 14 residues. Losses at the gene ends were 1 base for V and 3 bases for J; bases not matched to a gene: 2. Per the germline V gene, CDR1 is SGHVS and CDR2 is FQNEAQ. The CDR3 sequence: CASSLETGDTEAFF. The DNA for the CDR3 is TGTGCCAGCAGCTTAGAAACAGGGGACACTGAAGCTTTCTTT.

This clone was observed a handful of times. The chain carries TRBV2 and TRBJ2-5, with TRBD2 matching 8 bases. With V trimmed by 5 bases and J by 5 bases, 13 bases remained unmatched. Germline CDR1 is SNHLY and CDR2 is FYNNEI. The CDR3 has 16 amino acids. Here the CDR3 DNA reads TGTGCCAGCAGTCCCAGCCGGCTAGCGGGTTTGGAGACCCAGTACTTC. It specifies CASSPSRLAGLETQYF.

This clone was recorded a few times. The chain is built from TRBV19 and TRBJ2-7; no reliable D call. Trimming took off 3 bases at V and 5 bases at J, with 11 bases between the two ends. There are 13 residues in the CDR3. Germline CDR1 and CDR2: LNHDA and SQIVND (reference sequence). In DNA form, the CDR3 reads TGTGCCAGTAGTATTAGGCTGGGCGACGAGCAGTACTTC. This gives the protein CASSIRLGDEQYF.

The V gene is TRBV2, the J gene TRBJ2-7; D is ambiguous. CDR1 and CDR2 from the germline V gene are SNHLY and FYNNEI. The ends were cut back, 3 bases at V and 3 bases at J, with 15 bases in the middle. The CDR3 has 15 residues. This chain's CDR3 is CASSENPTGLYEQYF. The CDR3 coding sequence is TGTGCCAGCAGTGAGAACCCCACGGGTCTCTACGAGCAGTACTTC. The full variable domain, its missing parts supplied by reference TRBV2 and TRBJ2-7, is EPEVTQTPSHQVTQMGQEVILRCVPISNHLYFYWYRQILGQKVEFLVSFYNNEISEKSEIFDDQFSVERPDGSNFTLKIRSTKLEDSAMYFCASSENPTGLYEQYFGPGTRLTVT.

The rearrangement joins TRBV6-4 to TRBJ2-5, with D perhaps matching TRBD1 (7 bases). This CDR3 has 16 residues. Germline V gene lookup returns CDR1 MRHNA and CDR2 SNTAGT. Trimming pared 4 bases from V and 2 bases from J, leaving 17 bases between. Written as DNA, the CDR3 is TGTGCCAGCAGTGGGGGTGGAGGGGGCCGGCAAGAGACCCAGTACTTC. Translation gives CASSGGGGGRQETQYF.